The T cell receptor (beta chain) described here comes from a study of T-cell memory formation after mild COVID-19. TCRdb redid the calling of the 5' RACE reads with MiXCR, one entry per CDR3 protein. This table has hundreds of thousands of distinct CDR3 sequences, 20% appearing once. V trimming: 5 bases; J trimming: 8 bases; junction bases outside the gene matches: 13. The CDR3 consists of 17 residues. CDR1 is MNHEY and CDR2 is SVGEGT in the germline V gene. This clonotype was counted between two and nine times. The TCR was taken from an adult woman who had mild COVID-19 (a few samples of this study predate the infection). Cell type and time point are not known. Source material: PBMCs or a T cell subset sorted from them (not recorded which). The J gene is TRBJ2-1, the V gene TRBV6-2 or TRBV6-3, with 12 bases lining up with TRBD2. CDR3 sequence reads: CASSVRTASGRGYEQFF. CDR3 DNA: TGTGCCAGCAGTGTTCGGACGGCTAGCGGGAGGGGTTATGAGCAGTTCTTC.